The next 21 T cell receptor beta chains were all read from a single sample in a study of shared clonotypes between healthy human individuals. Profiling relied on immunoSEQ multiplex PCR, and the TCRdb table lists in-frame clones only, not all of them. The sample lists some 2 million clones, about 95% occurring once. Naive CD8 cells comprised CD45RO-negative, CCR7-positively selected cells, excluding terminally differentiated effector memory CD45RA+ cells. Specimen: naive CD8+ T cells sorted from blood. Source of these receptors: a man younger than 35 in good health.

The rearrangement joins TRBV6-5 to TRBJ2-7, with D tentatively TRBD1 (5 bases). Trimming shortened V by 2 bases and J by 0 bases, and 8 bases separated the two germline ends. Per the germline V gene, CDR1 is MNHEY and CDR2 is SVGAGI. CDR3 length equals 14 residues. CDR3 bases: TGTGCCAGCAGTTACCGACAGAGCTCCTACGAGCAGTACTTC. Encoded protein: CASSYRQSSYEQYF.

The J gene is TRBJ2-2, the V gene TRBV5-1; D gene ambiguous. The germline V gene encodes CDR1 SGHRS and CDR2 YFSETQ. V was trimmed by 3 bases and J by 9 bases, leaving 9 bases between them. The CDR3 contains 12 residues. CDR3 DNA: TGCGCCAGCAGCTCCACTGACTGGGAGCTGTTTTTT. Translating gives CASSSTDWELFF.

The chain is built from TRBV19 and TRBJ1-1; the D is unclear. V was shortened by 2 bases and J by 0 bases, with 10 bases between the two germline ends. CDR1 and CDR2 (germline): LNHDA, SQIVND (reference sequence). There are 15 residues in the CDR3. CDR3 loop: CASSISAAMNTEAFF. CDR3 nucleotides: TGTGCCAGTAGTATATCGGCAGCCATGAACACTGAAGCTTTCTTT.

There are many counts of this clone. The chain has TRBV19 and TRBJ2-7, with D possibly called TRBD1 or TRBD2 (5 bases each). CDR1 is LNHDA, CDR2 SQIVND, per germline (reference sequence). V was shortened by 3 bases and J by 0 bases, with 9 bases between the two germline ends. The CDR3 runs to 14 residues. In DNA, the CDR3 is TGTGCCAGTAGTATGGTCGGGACCTCCTACGAGCAGTACTTC. Its translation is CASSMVGTSYEQYF.

The CDR3 coding sequence is TGTGCCAGCAGCTTAATTGGGGTCTACGAGCAGTACTTC. Translation gives CASSLIGVYEQYF. The V call is TRBV11-1, the J call TRBJ2-7; no clear D. This CDR3 comprises 13 residues. V lost 2 bases, J lost 3 bases, and 8 bases lay in between. The germline V gene has CDR1 SGHAT and CDR2 FQDESV (reference sequence).

The gene calls are TRBV9 and TRBJ2-4, with a weak D call TRBD2 (5 bases). The CDR3 sequence is 15 residues long. Germline V gene lookup returns CDR1 SGDLS and CDR2 YYNGEE. V was clipped by 0 bases and J by 3 bases, with 10 bases between them. The CDR3 protein is CASSVAGGSKNIQYF. DNA of the CDR3: TGTGCCAGCAGCGTAGCTGGAGGAAGCAAAAACATTCAGTACTTC.

The rearrangement links TRBV7-9 to TRBJ2-3; either TRBD1 or TRBD2 may supply D (5 bases each). CDR3 length: 16 residues. V dropped 5 bases and J dropped 6 bases, with 21 bases sitting between them. Germline CDR1 is SEHNR and CDR2 is FQNEAQ (reference sequence). The CDR3 is CASSARGSGHSDTQYF. The CDR3 nucleotides read TGTGCCAGCAGCGCACGGGGTTCGGGGCACTCCGATACGCAGTATTTT.

V usage is TRBV7-2 and J usage is TRBJ2-5, with D uncertain. Germline lookup yields CDR1 SGHTA and CDR2 FQGNSA. V shed 5 bases and J shed 2 bases, with 3 bases lying between them. The CDR3 extends over 11 amino acids. The CDR3: CASSDQETQYF. The CDR3 DNA reads as TGTGCCAGCAGCGATCAAGAGACCCAGTACTTC.

The V and J genes are TRBV7-9 and TRBJ1-1; a possible D gene is TRBD1 (5 bases). Germline CDR1 reads SEHNR; CDR2 reads FQNEAQ (reference sequence). The V end lost 2 bases, the J end lost 4 bases, and 14 bases lay between the germline ends. This CDR3 spans 15 amino acids. This CDR3 reads CASSLPGEVGTEAFF. The CDR3, as DNA: TGTGCCAGCAGCTTACCGGGGGAGGTGGGCACTGAAGCTTTCTTT.

V gene TRBV6-5 combines with J gene TRBJ2-1, with D perhaps TRBD1 or TRBD2 (5 bases each). V was trimmed by 8 bases and J by 5 bases, leaving 13 bases between them. CDR1 MNHEY and CDR2 SVGAGI come from the germline V gene. The CDR3 spans 13 residues. The DNA of the CDR3 is TGTGCCAGCTGCCCCGGGACCAACAATGAGCAGTTCTTC. Translated: CASCPGTNNEQFF.

The chain combines TRBV6-5 with TRBJ1-2; D remains unclear. V lost 6 bases and J 2 bases, leaving 10 bases between the germline ends. The CDR3 contains 13 residues. The germline V gene has CDR1 MNHEY and CDR2 SVGAGI. The CDR3 DNA is TGTGCCAGCAGGGACCCGGGGAACTATGGCTACACCTTC. Protein sequence: CASRDPGNYGYTF.

The J gene is TRBJ2-7, the V gene TRBV13; D may be TRBD2 (6 bases). This CDR3 is built from 13 residues. V was pared by 11 bases and J by 4 bases, with 18 bases between. Germline V gene sequence: CDR1 PRHDT, CDR2 FYEKMQ (reference sequence). For the CDR3, the DNA is TGTGCCTCTCGAGGCGGGGAGGATTACGAGCAGTACTTC. Protein: CASRGGEDYEQYF.

The chain links TRBV19 to TRBJ2-1, with a weak D call TRBD2 (6 bases). This CDR3 has 14 amino acids. Trimming took 2 bases from V and 6 from J, leaving 11 bases between them. The germline V gene encodes CDR1 LNHDA and CDR2 SQIVND (reference sequence). The CDR3 DNA sequence: TGTGCCAGTAGTATAACGGGGGAGAGCAATGAGCAGTTCTTC. Translated, it gives CASSITGESNEQFF. The entire variable domain, with the rest obtained from reference TRBV19 and TRBJ2-1, is as follows: DGGITQSPKYLFRKEGQNVTLSCEQNLNHDAMYWYRQDPGQGLRLIYYSQIVNDFQKGDIAEGYSVSREKKESFPLTVTSAQKNPTAFYLCASSITGESNEQFFGPGTRLTVL.

V gene TRBV6-1 combines with J gene TRBJ2-7; D is perhaps TRBD2 (6 bases). V gave up 6 bases and J gave up 2 bases, with 11 bases separating them. This CDR3 contains 13 residues. Germline lookup yields CDR1 MNHNS and CDR2 SASEGT. The chain's CDR3 is CASRPGGTYEQYF. The CDR3 bases are TGTGCCAGCAGGCCCGGGGGTACCTACGAGCAGTACTTC.

The V call is TRBV4-1, the J call TRBJ2-7; 7 bases are shared with TRBD1. V gave up 0 bases and J gave up 0 bases; unmatched junction bases: 2. The CDR3 covers 15 residues. Germline V gives CDR1 MGHRA, CDR2 YSYEKL. The chain's CDR3 is CASSQEGQSSYEQYF. DNA for the CDR3: TGCGCCAGCAGCCAAGAGGGACAGTCCTCCTACGAGCAGTACTTC.

This sequence joins TRBV9 and TRBJ1-2; no clear D gene. This CDR3 has 15 residues. The V gene lost 0 bases and the J gene lost 2 bases, with 11 bases spanning the gap. The V gene's germline CDR1 is SGDLS and CDR2 YYNGEE. The CDR3 bases are TGTGCCAGCAGCGTAGCCGAATATTGGAACTATGGCTACACCTTC. This encodes CASSVAEYWNYGYTF.

This chain connects TRBV5-6 to TRBJ1-1; D is perhaps TRBD1 (5 bases). Germline V gene sequence: CDR1 SGHDT, CDR2 YYEEEE. Deletions cut 0 bases from V and 4 bases from J, with 13 bases between. The CDR3 is 15 amino acids. In DNA, the CDR3 is TGTGCCAGCAGCTTGGGGTGGAGGGGAGGCACTGAAGCTTTCTTT. Translated: CASSLGWRGGTEAFF.

The V call is TRBV29-1, the J call TRBJ2-1; 11 bases fit TRBD1. The germline V gene has CDR1 SQVTM and CDR2 ANQGSEA. V lost 3 bases, J lost 8 bases, and 6 bases stayed unmatched. This CDR3 spans 14 amino acids. CDR3 bases: TGCAGCGTTGACCCTGGACAGGGGGCTCATGAGCAGTTCTTC. Its translation: CSVDPGQGAHEQFF.

The chain recombines TRBV7-9 with TRBJ1-1; 7 bases fit TRBD1. In germline, CDR1 is SEHNR, CDR2 FQNEAQ (reference sequence). V was pared by 7 bases and J by 3 bases, with 11 bases of the junction left unmatched. The CDR3 is 15 amino acids. The DNA for the CDR3 is TGTGCCAGCAACTACCCCGGGACAGACGACACTGAAGCTTTCTTT. The encoded protein is CASNYPGTDDTEAFF.

The rearrangement uses TRBV30 and TRBJ2-5; TRBD2 matches at 12 bases. This CDR3 contains 14 residues. Germline values: CDR1 GTSNPN, CDR2 SVGIG (reference sequence). Germline trimming cut 7 bases from V and 5 bases from J; bases unmatched to any gene: 8. The CDR3 protein is CASSGGGPMETQYF. DNA for the CDR3: TGTGCCTCTAGCGGGGGGGGGCCGATGGAGACCCAGTACTTC.

The chain combines TRBV2 with TRBJ1-2, with 7 bases fitting TRBD1. CDR3 length equals 15 residues. CDR1 and CDR2 from the germline V gene are SNHLY and FYNNEI. The V and J ends lost 3 bases and 4 bases, in that order; junction bases with no gene match: 8. The CDR3 nucleotides read TGTGCCAGCAGTGAGGTGGCGGGACAGTTCTATGGCTACACCTTC. Translated: CASSEVAGQFYGYTF.